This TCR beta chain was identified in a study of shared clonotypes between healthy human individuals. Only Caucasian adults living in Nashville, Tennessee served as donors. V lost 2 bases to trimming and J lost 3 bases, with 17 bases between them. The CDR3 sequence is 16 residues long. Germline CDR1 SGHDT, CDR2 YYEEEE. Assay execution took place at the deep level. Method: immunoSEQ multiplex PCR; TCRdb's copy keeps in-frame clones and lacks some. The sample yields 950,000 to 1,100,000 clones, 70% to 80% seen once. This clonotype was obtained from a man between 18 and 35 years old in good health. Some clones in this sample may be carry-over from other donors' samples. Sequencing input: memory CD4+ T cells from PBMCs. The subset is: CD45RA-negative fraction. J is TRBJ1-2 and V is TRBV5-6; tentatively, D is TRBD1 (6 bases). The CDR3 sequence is CASSFGRGVEDYGYTF. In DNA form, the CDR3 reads TGTGCCAGCAGCTTCGGCAGGGGTGTGGAAGACTATGGCTACACCTTC.